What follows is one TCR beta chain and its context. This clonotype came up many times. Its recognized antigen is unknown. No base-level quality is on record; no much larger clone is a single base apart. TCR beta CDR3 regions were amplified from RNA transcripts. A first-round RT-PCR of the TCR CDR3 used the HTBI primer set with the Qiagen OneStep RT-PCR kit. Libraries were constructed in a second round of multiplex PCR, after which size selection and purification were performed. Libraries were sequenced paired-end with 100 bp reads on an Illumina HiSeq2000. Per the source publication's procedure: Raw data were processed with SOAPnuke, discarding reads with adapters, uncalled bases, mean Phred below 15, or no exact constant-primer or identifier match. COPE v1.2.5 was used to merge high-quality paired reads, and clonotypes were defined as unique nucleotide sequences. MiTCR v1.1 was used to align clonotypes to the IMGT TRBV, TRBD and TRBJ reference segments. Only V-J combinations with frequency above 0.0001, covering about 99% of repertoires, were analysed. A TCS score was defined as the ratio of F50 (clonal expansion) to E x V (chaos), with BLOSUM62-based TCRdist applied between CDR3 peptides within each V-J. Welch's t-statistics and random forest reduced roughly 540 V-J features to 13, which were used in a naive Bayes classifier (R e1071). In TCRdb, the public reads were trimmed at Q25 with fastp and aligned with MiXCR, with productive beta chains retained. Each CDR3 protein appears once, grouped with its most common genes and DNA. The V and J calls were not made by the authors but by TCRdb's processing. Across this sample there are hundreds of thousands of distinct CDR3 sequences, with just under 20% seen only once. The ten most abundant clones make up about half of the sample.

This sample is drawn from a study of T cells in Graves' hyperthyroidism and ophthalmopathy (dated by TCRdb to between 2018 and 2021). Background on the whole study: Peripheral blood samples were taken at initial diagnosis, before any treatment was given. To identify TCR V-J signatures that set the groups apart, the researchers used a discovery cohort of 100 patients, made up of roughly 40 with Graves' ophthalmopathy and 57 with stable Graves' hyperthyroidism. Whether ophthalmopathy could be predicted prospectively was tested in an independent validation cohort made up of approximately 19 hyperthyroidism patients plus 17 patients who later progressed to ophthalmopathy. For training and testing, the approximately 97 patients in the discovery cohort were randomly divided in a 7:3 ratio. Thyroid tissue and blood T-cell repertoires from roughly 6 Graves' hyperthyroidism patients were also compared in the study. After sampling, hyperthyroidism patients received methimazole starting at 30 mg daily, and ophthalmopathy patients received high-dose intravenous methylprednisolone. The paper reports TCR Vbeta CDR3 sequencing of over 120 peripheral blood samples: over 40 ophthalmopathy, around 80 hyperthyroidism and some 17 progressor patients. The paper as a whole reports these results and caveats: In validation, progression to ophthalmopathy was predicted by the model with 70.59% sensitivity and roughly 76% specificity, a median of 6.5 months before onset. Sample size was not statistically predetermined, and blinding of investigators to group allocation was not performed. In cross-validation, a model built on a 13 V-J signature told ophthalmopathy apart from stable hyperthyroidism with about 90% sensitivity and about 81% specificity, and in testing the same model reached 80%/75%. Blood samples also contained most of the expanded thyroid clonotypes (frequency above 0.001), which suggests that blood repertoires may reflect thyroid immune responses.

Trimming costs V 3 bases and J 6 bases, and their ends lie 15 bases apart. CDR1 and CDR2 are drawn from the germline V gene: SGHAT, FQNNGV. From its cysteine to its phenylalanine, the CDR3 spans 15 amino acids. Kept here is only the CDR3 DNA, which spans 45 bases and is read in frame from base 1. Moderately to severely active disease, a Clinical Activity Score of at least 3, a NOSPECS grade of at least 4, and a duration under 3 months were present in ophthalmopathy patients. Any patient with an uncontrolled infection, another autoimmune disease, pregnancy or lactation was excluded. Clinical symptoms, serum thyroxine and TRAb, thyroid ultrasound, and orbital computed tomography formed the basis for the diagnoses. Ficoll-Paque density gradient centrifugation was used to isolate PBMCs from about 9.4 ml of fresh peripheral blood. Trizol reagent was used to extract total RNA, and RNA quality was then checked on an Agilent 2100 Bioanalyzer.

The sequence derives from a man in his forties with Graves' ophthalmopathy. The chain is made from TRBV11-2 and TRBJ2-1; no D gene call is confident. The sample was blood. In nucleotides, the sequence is TGTGCCAGCAGCTTTAGCCTTCCTTTAGGCAATGAGCAGTTCTTC. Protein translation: CASSFSLPLGNEQFF.